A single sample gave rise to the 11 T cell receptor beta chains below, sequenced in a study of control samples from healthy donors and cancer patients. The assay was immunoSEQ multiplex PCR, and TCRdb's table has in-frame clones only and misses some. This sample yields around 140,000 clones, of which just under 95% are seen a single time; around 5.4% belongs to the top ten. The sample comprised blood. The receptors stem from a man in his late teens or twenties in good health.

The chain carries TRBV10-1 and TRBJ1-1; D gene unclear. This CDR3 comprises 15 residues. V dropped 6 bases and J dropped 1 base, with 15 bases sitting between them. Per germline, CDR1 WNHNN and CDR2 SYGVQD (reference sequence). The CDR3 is CASSESRRPNTEAFF. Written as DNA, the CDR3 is TGCGCCAGCAGCGAGAGCAGGCGGCCGAACACTGAAGCTTTCTTT.

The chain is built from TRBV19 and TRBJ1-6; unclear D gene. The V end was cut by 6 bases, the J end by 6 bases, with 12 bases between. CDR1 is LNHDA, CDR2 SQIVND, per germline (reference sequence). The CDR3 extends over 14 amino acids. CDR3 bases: TGTGCCAGTAGCATCACAGAAGCTAATTCACCCCTCCACTTT. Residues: CASSITEANSPLHF.

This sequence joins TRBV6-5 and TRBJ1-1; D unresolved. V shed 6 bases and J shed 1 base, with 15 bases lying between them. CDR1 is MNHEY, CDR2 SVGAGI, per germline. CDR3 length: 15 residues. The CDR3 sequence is CASRDVGVPNTEAFF. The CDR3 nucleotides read TGTGCCAGCAGGGATGTCGGGGTACCGAACACTGAAGCTTTCTTT.

The CDR3: CASSQGQGGETQYF. Here the CDR3 DNA reads TGTGCCAGCAGCCAAGGGCAGGGAGGGGAGACCCAGTACTTC. V usage is TRBV7-9 and J usage is TRBJ2-5; 7 bases line up with TRBD2. CDR1 and CDR2 (germline): SEHNR, FQNEAQ (reference sequence). The CDR3 length is 14 residues. V dropped 5 bases and J dropped 5; count of bases not matched to a gene: 8.

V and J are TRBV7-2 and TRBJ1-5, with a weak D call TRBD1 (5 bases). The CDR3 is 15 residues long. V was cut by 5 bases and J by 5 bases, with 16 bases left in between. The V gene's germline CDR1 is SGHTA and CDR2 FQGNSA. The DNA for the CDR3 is TGTGCCAGCAGCCTAGAGGGGAGCCCTTATCAGCCCCAGCATTTT. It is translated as CASSLEGSPYQPQHF.

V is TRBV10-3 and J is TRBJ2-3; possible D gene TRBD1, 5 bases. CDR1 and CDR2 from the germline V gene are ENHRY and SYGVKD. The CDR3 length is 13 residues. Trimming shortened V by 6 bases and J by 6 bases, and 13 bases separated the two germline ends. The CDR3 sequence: CAIRGLSGDTQYF. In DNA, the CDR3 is TGTGCCATCAGGGGCTTATCAGGGGATACGCAGTATTTT.

The chain's CDR3 is CASSPGQEYEQYF. The CDR3 nucleotides read TGTGCCAGCAGTCCGGGACAGGAATACGAGCAGTACTTC. The chain recombines TRBV13 with TRBJ2-7; TRBD1 aligns across 8 bases. Losses at the gene ends were 6 bases for V and 4 bases for J; bases not matched to a gene: 5. Germline CDR1 reads PRHDT; CDR2 reads FYEKMQ (reference sequence). CDR3 size: 13 residues. Full variable domain (remainder filled in from reference TRBV13 and TRBJ2-7): AAGVIQSPRHLIKEKRETATLKCYPIPRHDTVYWYQQGPGQDPQFLISFYEKMQSDKGSIPDRFSAQQFSDYHSELNMSSLELGDSALYFCASSPGQEYEQYFGPGTRLTVT.

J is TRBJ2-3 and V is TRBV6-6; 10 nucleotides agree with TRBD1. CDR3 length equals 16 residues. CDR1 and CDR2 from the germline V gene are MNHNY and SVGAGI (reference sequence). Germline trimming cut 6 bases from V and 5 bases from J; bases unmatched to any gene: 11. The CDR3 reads CASRTTRTGGKDTQYF. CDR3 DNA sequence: TGTGCCAGCAGGACTACCCGGACAGGGGGAAAAGATACGCAGTATTTT.

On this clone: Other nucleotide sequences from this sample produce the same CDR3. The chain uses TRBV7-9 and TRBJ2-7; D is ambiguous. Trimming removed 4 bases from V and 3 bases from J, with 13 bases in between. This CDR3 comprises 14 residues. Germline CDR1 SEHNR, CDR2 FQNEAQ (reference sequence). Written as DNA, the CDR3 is TGTGCCAGCAGCTCTCCGGATAGCAACTACGAGCAGTACTTC. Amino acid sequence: CASSSPDSNYEQYF.

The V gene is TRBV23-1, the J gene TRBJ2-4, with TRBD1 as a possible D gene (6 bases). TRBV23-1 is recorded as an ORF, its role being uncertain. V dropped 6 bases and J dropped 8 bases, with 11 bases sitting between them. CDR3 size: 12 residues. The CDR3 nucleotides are TGCGCCAGCAGCCGGGACAACTACATTCAGTACTTC. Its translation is CASSRDNYIQYF.

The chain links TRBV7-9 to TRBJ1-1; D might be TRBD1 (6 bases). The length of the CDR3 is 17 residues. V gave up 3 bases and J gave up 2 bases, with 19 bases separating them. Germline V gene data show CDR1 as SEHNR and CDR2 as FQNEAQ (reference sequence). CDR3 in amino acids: CASSFRAVGQHNTEAFF. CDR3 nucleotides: TGTGCCAGCAGCTTTCGGGCGGTCGGACAGCATAACACTGAAGCTTTCTTT.